The 10 T cell receptor beta chains listed next were all sequenced from one sample in a study of T cell changes during pregnancy in multiple sclerosis. Assay: immunoSEQ multiplex PCR; the TCRdb copy retains only in-frame clones and omits some. This repertoire shows 28,000 or so clones, around nine tenths found once; its top ten account for less than 10%. The specimen was CD8+ T cells from peripheral blood mononuclear cells, collected in the second trimester of pregnancy. These receptor sequences come from a female donor with multiple sclerosis, enrolled in a pregnancy study.

This chain links TRBV27 with TRBJ1-1; possibly TRBD1 for D (5 bases). The V and J ends lost 6 bases and 5 bases respectively, with 13 bases between them. Germline CDR1 is MNHEY and CDR2 is SMNVEV (reference sequence). The CDR3 contains 13 residues. CDR3 protein: CASSWGRFTEAFF. The CDR3 DNA sequence: TGTGCCAGCAGCTGGGGGAGGTTTACTGAAGCTTTCTTT.

The gene calls are TRBV11-1 and TRBJ2-5; D might be TRBD2 (5 bases). The J call is in doubt because the DNA end fits TRBJ2-7 better. The V gene's germline CDR1 is SGHAT and CDR2 FQDESV (reference sequence). This CDR3 spans 13 amino acids. This CDR3 reads CASSLELDYEQYF. DNA for the CDR3: TGTGCCAGCAGCTTAGAACTAGACTACGAGCAGTACTTC.

The rearrangement joins TRBV27 to TRBJ2-3; 7 positions match TRBD2. CDR3 length equals 14 residues. Germline assignment: CDR1 MNHEY and CDR2 SMNVEV (reference sequence). V shed 2 bases and J 1 base; nucleotides not matched to a gene: 0. The CDR3: CASSLRGGTDTQYF. CDR3 sequence (DNA): TGTGCCAGCAGTTTACGGGGGGGCACAGATACGCAGTATTTT.

The chain couples TRBV28 to TRBJ2-1; 8 nucleotides align to TRBD2. Trimming at V came to 5 bases and at J to 4 bases, leaving 7 bases not matched to a gene. Germline lookup yields CDR1 MDHEN and CDR2 SYDVKM. CDR3 length: 15 amino acids. The CDR3 protein is CASSSGLADYNEQFF. The CDR3, as DNA: TGTGCCAGCAGTAGCGGACTAGCAGATTACAATGAGCAGTTCTTC.

The chain uses TRBV18 and TRBJ1-2, with 8 nucleotides matching TRBD1. CDR1 is KGHSH and CDR2 is LQKENI in the germline V gene. CDR3 size: 13 residues. With 4 bases clipped from V and 8 bases from J, the junction kept 6 bases outside the gene matches. The chain's CDR3 is CASSLTTGEGYTF. DNA of the CDR3: TGTGCCAGCTCACTAACGACAGGGGAGGGCTACACCTTC.

Details on this clone: The junction differs from germline at one of its ends, possibly a read error. The chain carries TRBV14 and TRBJ2-2, with 8 nucleotides matching TRBD1. The CDR3 is 18 residues long. The germline gives CDR1 SGHDN, CDR2 FVKESK. Written as DNA, the CDR3 is TGTGCCAGCAGCCACCTGAAAGGGACAGGAGTCGGAAGGGGGGAACTGTTTTTT. Its protein is CASSHLKGTGVGRGELFF. The variable domain in full, with the rest retrieved from reference TRBV14 and TRBJ2-2, is EAGVTQFPSHSVIEKGQTVTLRCDPISGHDNLYWYRRVMGKEIKFLLHFVKESKQDESGMPNNRFLAERTGGTYSTLKVQPAELEDSGVYFCASSHLKGTGVGRGELFFGEGSRLTVL.

This chain links TRBV19 with TRBJ1-2, with D unresolved. This CDR3 has 16 residues. Germline values: CDR1 LNHDA, CDR2 SQIVND (reference sequence). V gave up 1 base and J gave up 8 bases, with 20 bases separating them. The CDR3 is CASSIGSVGRVQGYTF. The CDR3 nucleotides read TGTGCCAGTAGTATAGGAAGCGTGGGTCGGGTACAAGGCTACACCTTC. Full variable domain (missing parts from reference TRBV19 and TRBJ1-2): DGGITQSPKYLFRKEGQNVTLSCEQNLNHDAMYWYRQDPGQGLRLIYYSQIVNDFQKGDIAEGYSVSREKKESFPLTVTSAQKNPTAFYLCASSIGSVGRVQGYTFGSGTRLTVV.

The CDR3, as DNA: TGTGCCAGCAGAGATCGGTGGAACACCGGGGAGCTGTTTTTT. Protein product: CASRDRWNTGELFF. The rearrangement links TRBV5-4 to TRBJ2-2; D is ambiguous. CDR3 length: 14 residues. Germline-derived CDR1 and CDR2 are SGHNT and YYREEE (reference sequence). V was clipped by 5 bases and J by 1 base, with 9 bases between them.

This clone is categorized as medium-sized (0.01 to 0.1%). The chain has TRBV6-1 and TRBJ2-2, with 12 bases identical to TRBD2. Trimming at V came to 2 bases and at J to 7 bases, leaving 2 bases not matched to a gene. The CDR3 consists of 15 residues. Germline loops: CDR1 MNHNS, CDR2 SASEGT. The CDR3 sequence: CASSELAGGHGELFF. As DNA, the CDR3 is TGTGCCAGCAGTGAACTAGCGGGGGGGCACGGGGAGCTGTTTTTT.

The count of this clone is one. V usage is TRBV25-1 and J usage is TRBJ2-7, with TRBD1 as a possible D gene (6 bases). V was cut by 5 bases and J by 2 bases, with 13 bases left in between. The germline CDR1 and CDR2 sequences are MGHDK and SYGVNS. There are 14 residues in the CDR3. DNA for the CDR3: TGTGCCAGCAGTCCTTGGACAGAGACCTACGAGCAGTACTTC. Translated: CASSPWTETYEQYF.